The 28 T cell receptor beta chains reported below all come from one sample, sequenced in a study of T-cell reconstitution after alpha-beta-depleted transplantation in children. TCRbeta library construction was performed incorporating unique molecular identifiers. MiXCR, run by TCRdb on the PCR reads, gives a single entry per CDR3 protein. This sample yields 90,000 to 130,000 distinct CDR3 sequences, of which over 9% are seen a single time; approximately 7.6% belongs to the top ten. The sample in question was PBMCs from the stem cell graft donor, obtained from the stem cell graft. The receptors stem from a human donor who donated a stem cell graft to a child with acute lymphoblastic leukemia.

The sample holds many counts of this clonotype. CDR3 region: CASSLGLAGHNYNEQFF. In DNA form, the CDR3 reads TGTGCCAGCAGTTTAGGGTTAGCGGGACATAATTACAATGAGCAGTTCTTC. The chain uses TRBV27 and TRBJ2-1; 8 bases agree with TRBD2. The V and J ends lost 2 bases and 4 bases, in that order; junction bases with no gene match: 10. CDR1 is MNHEY, CDR2 SMNVEV, per germline (reference sequence). The CDR3 extends over 17 amino acids.

This clonotype was found many times. The chain joins TRBV29-1 to TRBJ2-7; 12 bases are a match to TRBD2. CDR1 is SQVTM, CDR2 ANQGSEA, per germline. CDR3 length: 15 amino acids. Trimming cost V 6 bases and J 0 bases; bases outside gene matches: 6. CDR3 residues: CSVGLAGTGSYEQYF. The CDR3 DNA reads as TGCAGCGTCGGACTAGCGGGGACCGGCTCCTACGAGCAGTACTTC.

This clonotype was found many times. This chain links TRBV28 with TRBJ2-3; the D gene could be TRBD1 or TRBD2 (6 bases each). The germline CDR1 and CDR2 sequences are MDHEN and SYDVKM. Deletions cut 6 bases from V and 1 base from J, with 20 bases between. The CDR3 runs to 17 residues. Written as DNA, the CDR3 is TGTGCCAGCAGGCTCTCTGTGGGGGGCCGACGCACAGATACGCAGTATTTT. It yields the protein CASRLSVGGRRTDTQYF. The full variable domain, in which reference TRBV28 and TRBJ2-3 provide the parts outside the CDR3, is DVKVTQSSRYLVKRTGEKVFLECVQDMDHENMFWYRQDPGLGLRLIYFSYDVKMKEKGDIPEGYSVSREKKERFSLILESASTNQTSMYLCASRLSVGGRRTDTQYFGPGTRLTVL.

At least ten counts were recorded for this clonotype. J is TRBJ2-7 and V is TRBV20-1, with TRBD2 identical over 8 bases. J lost 9 bases, V lost 3 bases, and 13 bases had no gene match. Germline V gene data show CDR1 as DFQATT and CDR2 as SNEGSKA (reference sequence). The CDR3 has 14 residues. CDR3 residues: CSARGVAGSFVQYF. The CDR3 bases are TGCAGTGCTAGGGGGGTAGCGGGATCATTTGTGCAGTACTTC.

This clonotype occurred many times. J is TRBJ1-2 and V is TRBV20-1; perhaps TRBD1 as D (5 bases). The CDR3 extends over 13 amino acids. Trimming took off 3 bases at V and 5 bases at J, with 13 bases between the two ends. Germline V gene data show CDR1 as DFQATT and CDR2 as SNEGSKA (reference sequence). CDR3 DNA: TGCAGTGCTAGTTCCGACAGAAATTATGGCTACACCTTC. Translating it yields CSASSDRNYGYTF.

In this sample, this clonotype turned up many times. The CDR3 coding sequence is TGCGCCAGCAGCTTAATCACACGATTGACAGATACGCAGTATTTT. Translated, it gives CASSLITRLTDTQYF. The chain is built from TRBV5-1 and TRBJ2-3; D uncertain. Germline assignment: CDR1 SGHRS and CDR2 YFSETQ. Trimming left V 2 bases short and J 3 bases short, with 13 bases between. The CDR3 is 15 amino acids.

This clonotype was detected ten times or more. CDR3 sequence: CASSQVVAALYEQYF. The CDR3 nucleotides read TGCGCCAGCAGCCAAGTGGTAGCGGCACTCTACGAGCAGTACTTC. The chain combines TRBV4-1 with TRBJ2-7; perhaps TRBD2 as D (6 bases). V gave up 1 base and J gave up 3 bases, with 13 bases separating them. The CDR3 runs to 15 residues. Germline CDR1 is MGHRA and CDR2 is YSYEKL.

This clonotype was seen many times. This chain links TRBV20-1 with TRBJ2-5, with D possibly being TRBD2 (6 bases). Germline V CDR1 and CDR2: DFQATT, SNEGSKA (reference sequence). The CDR3 contains 13 residues. V lost 6 bases, J lost 5 bases, and 16 bases lay in between. The CDR3 reads CSAPPSSVETQYF. The CDR3 nucleotides read TGCAGTGCCCCACCCTCTAGCGTTGAGACCCAGTACTTC.

There are many counts of this clonotype. The chain has TRBV12-3 or TRBV12-4 and TRBJ2-3, with 8 bases identical to TRBD1. The junction had 16 bases not matched to a gene; V was cut back by 3 bases and J by 11 bases. This CDR3 is 16 amino acids long. This CDR3 reads CASSFPGGTGQGLQYF. CDR3 sequence (DNA): TGTGCCAGCAGTTTCCCCGGAGGGACAGGCCAAGGATTGCAGTATTTT.

This clonotype came up many times. The J gene is TRBJ2-2, the V gene TRBV20-1; D is uncertain. The germline gives CDR1 DFQATT, CDR2 SNEGSKA (reference sequence). V was pared by 5 bases and J by 3 bases, with 7 bases between. The CDR3 has 12 residues. The CDR3 loop reads CSAYEYTGELFF. The DNA for the CDR3 is TGCAGTGCTTACGAGTACACCGGGGAGCTGTTTTTT.

This clonotype has a count of ten or more. V and J are TRBV7-9 and TRBJ2-3; 8 bases match TRBD1. V shed 5 bases and J 3 bases; nucleotides not matched to a gene: 13. Germline assignment: CDR1 SEHNR and CDR2 FQNEAQ (reference sequence). The CDR3 is 17 amino acids. CDR3 DNA: TGTGCCAGCAGCATGGGACAGGCCACCGGGGAAACAGATACGCAGTATTTT. Translation: CASSMGQATGETDTQYF.

This clonotype showed up many times. This chain's CDR3 is CASSATQGSGQPQHF. CDR3 nucleotide sequence: TGTGCCAGCAGCGCAACACAGGGTTCAGGTCAGCCCCAGCATTTT. The genes are TRBV7-8 and TRBJ1-5; D is perhaps TRBD1 (6 bases). Trimming pared 5 bases from V and 6 bases from J, leaving 17 bases between. The CDR3 loop spans 15 amino acids. The germline V gene encodes CDR1 SGHVS and CDR2 FQNEAQ.

This clonotype was recorded at least ten times. The chain joins TRBV5-6 to TRBJ1-1, with D unclear. The CDR3 sequence is 16 residues long. Germline values: CDR1 SGHDT, CDR2 YYEEEE. V lost 1 base to trimming and J lost 0 bases, with 13 bases between them. CDR3 DNA: TGTGCCAGCAGCTTGAGGCAGCTTTCCATGAACACTGAAGCTTTCTTT. Translating gives CASSLRQLSMNTEAFF.

In its sample, this clonotype was seen many times. This rearrangement joins TRBV11-2 to TRBJ2-2; D possibly matches TRBD1 or TRBD2 (5 bases each). Germline V gives CDR1 SGHAT, CDR2 FQNNGV. V lost 4 bases to trimming and J lost 2 bases, with 11 bases between them. This CDR3 comprises 15 residues. The CDR3 loop is CASSYRDVNTGELFF. The CDR3 DNA reads as TGTGCCAGCAGCTACCGGGACGTCAACACCGGGGAGCTGTTTTTT.

The chain couples TRBV14 to TRBJ2-7; D gene ambiguous. The V end lost 5 bases, the J end lost 7 bases, and 15 bases lay between the germline ends. Per the germline V gene, CDR1 is SGHDN and CDR2 is FVKESK. The CDR3 spans 13 residues. CDR3 protein: CASSSQLRTEQYF. In DNA, the CDR3 is TGTGCCAGCAGCTCTCAACTACGGACGGAGCAGTACTTC.

This clonotype was recorded many times. The chain uses TRBV9 and TRBJ2-7, with a possible D match to TRBD1 (6 bases). The germline gives CDR1 SGDLS, CDR2 YYNGEE. The CDR3 is 15 residues long. Trimming shortened V by 0 bases and J by 0 bases, and 10 bases separated the two germline ends. CDR3 bases: TGTGCCAGCAGCGTAGTAGGGGACAACTCCTACGAGCAGTACTTC. This sequence encodes CASSVVGDNSYEQYF. The variable domain in full, completed from reference TRBV9 and TRBJ2-7, reads DSGVTQTPKHLITATGQRVTLRCSPRSGDLSVYWYQQSLDQGLQFLIQYYNGEERAKGNILERFSAQQFPDLHSELNLSSLELGDSALYFCASSVVGDNSYEQYFGPGTRLTVT.

This clonotype was picked up many times. This rearrangement joins TRBV25-1 to TRBJ1-1; D possibly corresponds to TRBD1 (5 bases). The CDR3 has 13 residues. Per germline, CDR1 MGHDK and CDR2 SYGVNS. Trimming removed 6 bases at V and 6 bases at J, with 14 bases between. The DNA for the CDR3 is TGTGCCAGCAGATTACAGGCTCTCGCTGAAGCTTTCTTT. It translates to CASRLQALAEAFF.

This clonotype was recorded at least ten times. V is TRBV20-1 and J is TRBJ2-1; D possibly corresponds to TRBD2 (6 bases). CDR1 and CDR2 from the germline V gene are DFQATT and SNEGSKA (reference sequence). V lost 6 bases to trimming and J lost 8 bases, with 11 bases between them. There are 11 residues in the CDR3. The CDR3 spells CSAIGGDEQFF. CDR3 coding DNA: TGCAGTGCCATTGGAGGGGATGAGCAGTTCTTC.

This clonotype has at least ten counts. The CDR3 reads CASSSQGSYNTGELFF. DNA for the CDR3: TGTGCCAGCAGCTCACAGGGATCCTACAACACCGGGGAGCTGTTTTTT. The gene calls are TRBV5-5 and TRBJ2-2, with D possibly TRBD1 on 6 matching bases. Trimming pared 3 bases from V and 2 bases from J, leaving 14 bases between. Germline CDR1 reads SGHKS; CDR2 reads YYEKEE (reference sequence). This CDR3 contains 16 residues.

This clonotype has at least ten counts. J is TRBJ2-3 and V is TRBV6-1; the D gene could be TRBD1 or TRBD2 (5 bases each). This CDR3 is 16 amino acids long. V lost 6 bases, J lost 1 base, and 17 bases lay in between. The germline V gene encodes CDR1 MNHNS and CDR2 SASEGT. The CDR3 sequence: CASSGWGYRRTDTQYF. Here the CDR3 DNA reads TGTGCCAGCAGCGGTTGGGGGTACAGGCGCACAGATACGCAGTATTTT.

This clonotype was observed many times. The rearrangement links TRBV12-3 or TRBV12-4 to TRBJ1-2; 9 bases line up with TRBD1. V shed 5 bases, J shed 5 bases, and the junction held 12 bases outside the gene matches. The CDR3 spans 16 residues. As DNA, the CDR3 is TGTGCCAGCAGTGCGACAGGGGGAGGCTTGAGATATGGCTACACCTTC. Amino acid sequence: CASSATGGGLRYGYTF.

Many counts were recorded for this clonotype. This sequence joins TRBV6-2 or TRBV6-3 and TRBJ2-1, with 7 bases that match TRBD2. CDR1 and CDR2 from the germline V gene are MNHEY and SVGEGT. Trimming at V came to 6 bases and at J to 6 bases, leaving 8 bases not matched to a gene. This CDR3 has 14 residues. CDR3 region: CASSHQTGGNEQFF. As DNA, the CDR3 is TGTGCCAGCAGCCATCAAACGGGGGGCAATGAGCAGTTCTTC.

This clonotype has more than one count but fewer than ten. The genes are TRBV6-2 or TRBV6-3 and TRBJ2-1, with no clear D. CDR3 length: 12 residues. Trimming cost V 6 bases and J 4 bases, with 7 bases left between them. Germline CDR1 MNHEY, CDR2 SVGEGT. CDR3 bases: TGTGCCAGCAGAGCACTATACAATGAGCAGTTCTTC. Translating it yields CASRALYNEQFF.

This clonotype was detected many times. The rearrangement joins TRBV7-2 to TRBJ2-1; D possibly corresponds to TRBD2 (6 bases). The germline V and J ends were trimmed by 4 bases and 6 bases, with 10 bases remaining between them. Germline V CDR1 and CDR2: SGHTA, FQGNSA. There are 13 residues in the CDR3. This CDR3 is CASSSGTGNEQFF. The CDR3 coding sequence is TGTGCCAGCAGCTCCGGGACTGGCAATGAGCAGTTCTTC.

This clonotype came up many times. The rearrangement uses TRBV7-6 and TRBJ2-2; 9 nucleotides align to TRBD2. Germline lookup yields CDR1 SGHVS and CDR2 FNYEAQ. The CDR3 spans 20 residues. V lost 5 bases and J lost 6; bases outside the gene matches: 22. The CDR3 spells CASSANPNSGTSLIAGELFF. The CDR3 nucleotides read TGTGCCAGCAGCGCCAATCCTAACTCCGGGACTAGCCTTATTGCCGGGGAGCTGTTTTTT.

This clonotype occurred many times. The chain recombines TRBV6-5 with TRBJ2-6; 10 bases align to TRBD1. The V segment lost 1 base and the J segment 2 bases; nucleotides outside the gene matches: 2. This CDR3 spans 17 amino acids. Germline CDR1 MNHEY, CDR2 SVGAGI. The CDR3: CASSYWDRGTGANVLTF. CDR3 DNA: TGTGCCAGCAGTTACTGGGACAGGGGAACTGGGGCCAACGTCCTGACTTTC.

This clonotype was found many times. The rearrangement joins TRBV18 to TRBJ2-5, with no clear D. V shed 3 bases and J shed 2 bases, with 1 base lying between them. The CDR3 sequence is 11 residues long. In germline, CDR1 is KGHSH, CDR2 LQKENI. The CDR3 DNA follows: TGTGCCAGCTCACCTCAAGAGACCCAGTACTTC. Its translation: CASSPQETQYF. The complete variable domain, with remaining parts taken from reference TRBV18 and TRBJ2-5, reads NAGVMQNPRHLVRRRGQEARLRCSPMKGHSHVYWYRQLPEEGLKFMVYLQKENIIDESGMPKERFSAEFPKEGPSILRIQQVVRGDSAAYFCASSPQETQYFGPGTRLLVL.

This clonotype was recorded once. Since a much larger clone is just one base distant, this may be a read error. The rearrangement links TRBV11-1 to TRBJ2-7; 7 bases are shared with TRBD1. The V segment lost 1 base and the J segment 0 bases; nucleotides outside the gene matches: 12. The CDR3 totals 18 residues. Germline lookup yields CDR1 SGHAT and CDR2 FQDESV (reference sequence). Written as DNA, the CDR3 is TGTGCCAGCAGCTTAGTAGGACAGGTTCAAGCGCCCTCCTACGAGCAGTACTTC. Translating it yields CASSLVGQVQAPSYEQYF.